These 9 T cell receptor beta chains originate from one sample sequenced in a study of cytomegalovirus exposure and HLA in healthy donors. Assay: immunoSEQ multiplex PCR; the TCRdb copy retains only in-frame clones and omits some. The table lists about 110,000 clones, roughly nine tenths of them singletons. Sequencing was carried out using PBMCs. The receptors originated from a woman aged 18-29 years in good health and CMV-seronegative.

The V gene is TRBV5-1, the J gene TRBJ2-3, with a tentative D call TRBD2 (6 bases). Germline CDR1 SGHRS, CDR2 YFSETQ. The CDR3 has 15 amino acids. With 0 bases removed from V and 0 bases from J, the gap between germline ends came to 8 bases. This CDR3 reads CASSLGGTSTDTQYF. In nucleotides, the CDR3 is TGCGCCAGCAGCTTGGGCGGGACTAGCACAGATACGCAGTATTTT.

The V and J genes are TRBV27 and TRBJ2-2, with TRBD2 identical over 12 bases. CDR1 and CDR2 (germline): MNHEY, SMNVEV (reference sequence). The CDR3 consists of 20 residues. The junction had 13 bases not matched to a gene; V was cut back by 0 bases and J by 5 bases. CDR3: CASSLSEDRLAGVLTGELFF. DNA for the CDR3: TGTGCCAGCAGTTTATCAGAGGATCGACTAGCGGGAGTTCTGACCGGGGAGCTGTTTTTT.

This chain uses TRBV15 with TRBJ1-5; 7 positions agree with TRBD1. Trimming took 6 bases from V and 4 from J; bases not matched to a gene: 6. The CDR3 has 14 amino acids. CDR1 is LNHNV, CDR2 YYDKDF, per germline (reference sequence). This CDR3 reads CATRTGTENQPQHF. The CDR3 DNA follows: TGTGCCACCAGGACCGGGACAGAGAATCAGCCCCAGCATTTT.

V gene TRBV25-1 combines with J gene TRBJ2-1; D unclear. Trimming shortened V by 3 bases and J by 5 bases, and 5 bases separated the two germline ends. The CDR3 covers 12 residues. Germline V lookup: CDR1 MGHDK, CDR2 SYGVNS. As DNA, the CDR3 is TGTGCCAGCAGTGAGTATGACAATGAGCAGTTCTTC. Translation gives CASSEYDNEQFF.

This chain links TRBV6-5 with TRBJ2-3; a possible D gene is TRBD2 (6 bases). CDR1 MNHEY and CDR2 SVGAGI come from the germline V gene. This CDR3 is built from 15 residues. V was shortened by 7 bases and J by 1 base, with 15 bases between the two germline ends. The CDR3 loop is CASTPTRSGTDTQYF. DNA of the CDR3: TGTGCCAGCACCCCGACTAGGTCGGGCACAGATACGCAGTATTTT.

The chain has TRBV19 and TRBJ1-2; TRBD1 aligns across 7 bases. V shed 7 bases and J 3 bases; nucleotides not matched to a gene: 11. Germline assignment: CDR1 LNHDA and CDR2 SQIVND (reference sequence). The length of the CDR3 is 15 residues. The CDR3 loop is CASMDPGQPYYGYTF. The CDR3 DNA reads TGTGCCAGTATGGATCCGGGACAGCCGTACTATGGCTACACCTTC.

This chain connects TRBV19 to TRBJ1-1; TRBD1 agrees at 9 bases. This CDR3 region has 13 residues. The ends lost 5 bases at V and 4 bases at J; junction bases unmatched: 2. Per the germline V gene, CDR1 is LNHDA and CDR2 is SQIVND (reference sequence). Here the CDR3 reads CASSRQGGTEAFF. In DNA form, the CDR3 reads TGTGCCAGTAGTCGACAGGGGGGCACTGAAGCTTTCTTT.

The chain has TRBV28 and TRBJ1-5, with 8 bases aligning to TRBD1. The CDR3 runs 14 residues. Germline CDR1 and CDR2: MDHEN and SYDVKM. The ends lost 5 bases at V and 6 bases at J; junction bases unmatched: 6. Written as DNA, the CDR3 is TGTGCCAGCAGTCTTACAGGGGGGTTTCAGCCCCAGCATTTT. Translated, it gives CASSLTGGFQPQHF.

J is TRBJ1-5 and V is TRBV9; D might be TRBD1 (5 bases). Germline CDR1 and CDR2: SGDLS and YYNGEE. The V and J ends lost 4 bases and 3 bases respectively, with 11 bases between them. The CDR3 extends over 14 amino acids. The CDR3 is CASSYGQVNQPQHF. The DNA of the CDR3 is TGTGCCAGCAGCTATGGACAAGTCAATCAGCCCCAGCATTTT.